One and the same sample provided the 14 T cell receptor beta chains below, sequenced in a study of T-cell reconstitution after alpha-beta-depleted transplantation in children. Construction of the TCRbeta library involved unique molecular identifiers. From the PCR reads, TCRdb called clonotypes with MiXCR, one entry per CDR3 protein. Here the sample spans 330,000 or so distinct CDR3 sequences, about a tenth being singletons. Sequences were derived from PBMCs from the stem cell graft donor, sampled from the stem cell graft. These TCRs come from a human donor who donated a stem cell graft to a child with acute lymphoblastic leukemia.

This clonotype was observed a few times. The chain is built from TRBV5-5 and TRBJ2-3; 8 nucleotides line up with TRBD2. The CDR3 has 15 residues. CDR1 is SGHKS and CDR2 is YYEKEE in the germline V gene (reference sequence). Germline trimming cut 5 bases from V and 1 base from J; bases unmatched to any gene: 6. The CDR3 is CASRTSGGGTDTQYF. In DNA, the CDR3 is TGTGCCAGCAGAACTAGCGGCGGGGGCACAGATACGCAGTATTTT.

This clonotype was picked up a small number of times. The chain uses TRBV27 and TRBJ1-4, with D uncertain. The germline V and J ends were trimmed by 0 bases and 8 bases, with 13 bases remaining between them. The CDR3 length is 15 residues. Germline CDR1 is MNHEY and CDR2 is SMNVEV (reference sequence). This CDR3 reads CASSLSNGYGEKLFF. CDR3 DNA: TGTGCCAGCAGTTTATCGAATGGGTACGGAGAAAAACTGTTTTTT.

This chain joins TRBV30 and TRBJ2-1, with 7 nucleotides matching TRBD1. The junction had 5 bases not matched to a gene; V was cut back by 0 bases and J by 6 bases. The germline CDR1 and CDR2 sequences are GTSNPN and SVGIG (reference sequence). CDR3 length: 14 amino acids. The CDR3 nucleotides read TGTGCCTGGAGTGTATCAGGGGGTCTCAATGAGCAGTTCTTC. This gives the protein CAWSVSGGLNEQFF.

The CDR3 spells CASSLGGSGRDEQFF. The CDR3 DNA reads TGTGCCAGCAGCTTAGGCGGTAGCGGGAGGGATGAGCAGTTCTTC. The chain uses TRBV11-2 and TRBJ2-1; TRBD2 matches 11 bases. The CDR3 extends over 15 amino acids. V lost 1 base to trimming and J lost 8 bases; unmatched junction nucleotides: 4. CDR1 is SGHAT, CDR2 FQNNGV, per germline.

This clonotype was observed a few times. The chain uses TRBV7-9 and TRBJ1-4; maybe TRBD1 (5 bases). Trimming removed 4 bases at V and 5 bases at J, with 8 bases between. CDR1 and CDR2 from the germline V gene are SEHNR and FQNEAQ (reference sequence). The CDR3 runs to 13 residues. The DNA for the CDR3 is TGTGCCAGCAGCTCGACAGAAAATGAAAAACTGTTTTTT. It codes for CASSSTENEKLFF.

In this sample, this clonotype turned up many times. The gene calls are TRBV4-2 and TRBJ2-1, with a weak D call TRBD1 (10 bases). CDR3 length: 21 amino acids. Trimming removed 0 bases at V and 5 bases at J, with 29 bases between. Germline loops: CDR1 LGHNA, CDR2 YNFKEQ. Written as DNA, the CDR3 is TGTGCCAGCAGCCAAGATTGGGACAGGGGCAGGGGTAGCGGGAGAGACAATGAGCAGTTCTTC. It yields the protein CASSQDWDRGRGSGRDNEQFF.

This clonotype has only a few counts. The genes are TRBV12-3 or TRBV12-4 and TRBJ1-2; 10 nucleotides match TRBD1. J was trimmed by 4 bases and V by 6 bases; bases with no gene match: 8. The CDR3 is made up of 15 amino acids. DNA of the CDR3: TGTGCCAGCAGCCTCCGGGACAGGGGCGGCTATGGCTACACCTTC. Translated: CASSLRDRGGYGYTF.

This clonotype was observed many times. The CDR3 region has the DNA TGCGCCAGCAGTGCGGGGGGCTTGTGGGAGACCCAGTACTTC. It encodes CASSAGGLWETQYF. V usage is TRBV10-2 and J usage is TRBJ2-5, with a weak D call TRBD2 (7 bases). V dropped 4 bases and J dropped 5 bases, with 14 bases sitting between them. Germline CDR1 WSHSY, CDR2 SAAADI. The CDR3 consists of 14 residues.

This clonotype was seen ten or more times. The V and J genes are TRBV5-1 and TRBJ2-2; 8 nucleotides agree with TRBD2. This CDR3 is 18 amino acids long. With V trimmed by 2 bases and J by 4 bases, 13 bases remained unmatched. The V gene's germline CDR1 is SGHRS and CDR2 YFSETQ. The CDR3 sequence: CASSFGLAGGSGTGELFF. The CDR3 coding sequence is TGCGCCAGCAGCTTCGGACTAGCTGGAGGTTCGGGCACCGGGGAGCTGTTTTTT.

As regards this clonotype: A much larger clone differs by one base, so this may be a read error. DNA of the CDR3: TGCGCCAGCAGCATAATCTCAGGGGGCTCCTACGAGCAGTACTTC. This gives the protein CASSIISGGSYEQYF. This sequence joins TRBV5-1 and TRBJ2-7, with 7 bases matching TRBD1. Germline assignment: CDR1 SGHRS and CDR2 YFSETQ. J gave up 0 bases and V 4 bases, and 7 bases lay outside the gene matches. The CDR3 consists of 15 residues.

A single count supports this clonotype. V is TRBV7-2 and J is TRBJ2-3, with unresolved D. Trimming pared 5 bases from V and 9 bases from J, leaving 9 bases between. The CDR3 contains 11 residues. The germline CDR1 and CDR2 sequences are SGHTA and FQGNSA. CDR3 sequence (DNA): TGTGCCAGCAGCCGTGCTAGGACGCAGTATTTT. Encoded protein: CASSRARTQYF.

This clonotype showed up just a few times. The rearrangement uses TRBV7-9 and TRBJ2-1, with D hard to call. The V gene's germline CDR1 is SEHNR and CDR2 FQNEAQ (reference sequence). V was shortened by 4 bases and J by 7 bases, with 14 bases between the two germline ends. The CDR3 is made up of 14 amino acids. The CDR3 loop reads CASSSQAWPNEQFF. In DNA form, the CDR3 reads TGTGCCAGCAGCTCCCAAGCTTGGCCTAATGAGCAGTTCTTC.

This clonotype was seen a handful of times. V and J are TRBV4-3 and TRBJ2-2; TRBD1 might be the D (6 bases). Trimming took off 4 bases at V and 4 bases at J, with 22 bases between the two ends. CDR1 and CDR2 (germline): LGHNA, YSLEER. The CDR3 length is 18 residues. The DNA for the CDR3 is TGCGCCAGCAGCCCCGAAATGGGGGCCAGGGGTGCCACCGGGGAGCTGTTTTTT. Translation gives CASSPEMGARGATGELFF.

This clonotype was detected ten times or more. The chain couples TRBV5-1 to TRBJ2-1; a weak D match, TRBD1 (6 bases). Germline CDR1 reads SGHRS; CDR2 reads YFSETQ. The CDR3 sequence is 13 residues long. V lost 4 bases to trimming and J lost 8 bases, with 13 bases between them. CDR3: CASSRQVRDEQFF. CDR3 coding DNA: TGCGCCAGCAGCCGACAGGTGCGGGATGAGCAGTTCTTC.